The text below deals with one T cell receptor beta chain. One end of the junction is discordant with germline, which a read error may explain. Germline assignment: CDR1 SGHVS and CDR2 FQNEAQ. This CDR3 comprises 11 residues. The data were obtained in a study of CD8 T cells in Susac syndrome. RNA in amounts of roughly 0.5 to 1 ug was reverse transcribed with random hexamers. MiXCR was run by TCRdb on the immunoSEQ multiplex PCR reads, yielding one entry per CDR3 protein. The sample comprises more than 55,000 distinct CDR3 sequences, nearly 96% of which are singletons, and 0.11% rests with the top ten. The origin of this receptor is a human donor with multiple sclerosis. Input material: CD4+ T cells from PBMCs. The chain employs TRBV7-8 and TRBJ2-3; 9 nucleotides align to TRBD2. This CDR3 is CLAGSTDTQYF. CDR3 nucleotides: TGCCTAGCGGGGAGCACAGATACGCAGTATTTT.